Listed below are T cell receptor beta chains from one sample, sequenced in a study of blood T cell repertoires in COVID-19. Clones were sequenced by immunoSEQ multiplex PCR, and TCRdb holds only the in-frame ones, with some missing. The sample carries about 170,000 clones, 80% to 90% recorded once. Material: PBMCs or T cells enriched from blood (not recorded which). The receptors here all came from a woman in her fifties or sixties in a cohort exposed to, infected with or recovered from COVID-19 (not recorded which). Each CDR3 is given with its conserved first and last residue. The D gene is left open where the match is weak. Where a row states a size, it is once, few, many or the class of an expanded clone; other rows omit it.

NA | TRBD2 | TRBJ2-1 | TRBV7-2 | CASSDGSGGAYEQFF | TGTGCCAGCAGCGACGGTAGCGGGGGGGCCTATGAGCAGTTCTTC
NA | NA | TRBJ2-4 | TRBV19 | CARSEWRWWGNIQYF | TGTGCCAGATCCGAGTGGAGGTGGTGGGGAAACATTCAGTACTTC
NA | NA | TRBJ1-1 | TRBV3-1/TRBV3-2 | CASSQDLGGYEAFF | TGTGCCAGCAGCCAAGACCTGGGAGGGTATGAAGCTTTCTTT
NA | TRBD1 | TRBJ1-3 | TRBV9 | CASSVSLGTDSGNTIYF | TGTGCCAGCAGCGTAAGTTTAGGGACAGACTCTGGAAACACCATATATTTT
NA | NA | TRBJ1-5 | TRBV19 | CASSEVNQPQHF | TGTGCCAGTAGTGAGGTAAATCAGCCCCAGCATTTT
NA | NA | TRBJ2-5 | TRBV2 | CATDKQETQYF | TGTGCTACGGACAAACAAGAGACCCAGTACTTC
few | NA | TRBJ2-7 | TRBV19 | CASSPQGVYEQYF | TGTGCCAGTAGTCCACAGGGAGTCTACGAGCAGTACTTC
NA | NA | TRBJ1-5 | TRBV6-5 | CASRSRDGNQPQHF | TGTGCCAGCAGATCCAGGGATGGCAATCAGCCCCAGCATTTT
NA | NA | TRBJ2-7 | TRBV18 | CASSPGIYEQYF | TGTGCCAGCTCACCAGGCATCTACGAGCAGTACTTC
few | NA | TRBJ1-2 | TRBV19 | CASWRGASHGYTF | TGTGCCAGTTGGCGGGGGGCATCCCATGGCTACACCTTC
NA | NA | TRBJ1-1 | TRBV10-3 | CAISTDGNTEAFF | TGTGCCATCAGTACAGACGGGAACACTGAAGCTTTCTTT
NA | TRBD2 | TRBJ2-3 | TRBV5-4 | CASSPSSGGAGLGLYF | TGTGCCAGCAGCCCCTCTAGCGGGGGGGCCGGATTAGGTCTGTATTTT
NA | TRBD1 | TRBJ2-2 | TRBV24-1 | CAIQDRATGELFF | TGTGCCATCCAAGACAGGGCCACCGGGGAGCTGTTTTTT
NA | TRBD1 | TRBJ1-5 | TRBV7-9 | CASSRGQGASNQPQHF | TGTGCCAGCAGTCGAGGACAGGGGGCTAGCAATCAGCCCCAGCATTTT
NA | TRBD1 | TRBJ2-7 | TRBV18 | CASSPPDRAGVYEQYF | TGTGCCAGCTCACCTCCCGACAGGGCTGGGGTCTACGAGCAGTACTTC
NA | NA | TRBJ2-7 | TRBV7-7 | CASSPVSSWRAEQYF | TGTGCTAGCAGCCCCGTGAGCAGTTGGCGGGCCGAGCAGTACTTC
NA | TRBD1 | TRBJ1-1 | TRBV20-1 | CSASGLSGGAANTEAFF | TGCAGTGCTAGTGGTCTTTCAGGGGGAGCGGCGAACACTGAAGCTTTCTTT
NA | TRBD2 | TRBJ2-3 | TRBV7-2 | CASSSSGGTVDTQYF | TGTGCCAGCAGCTCCAGCGGGGGGACAGTAGATACGCAGTATTTT
NA | TRBD1 | TRBJ1-5 | TRBV7-8 | CASSLESPDRGGQPQHF | TGTGCCAGCAGCTTAGAAAGTCCGGACAGGGGGGGTCAGCCCCAGCATTTT
NA | NA | TRBJ1-6 | TRBV25-1 | CASSGREDLNSPLHF | TGTGCCAGCAGTGGGCGGGAGGATCTGAATTCACCCCTCCACTTT
NA | TRBD1 | TRBJ2-7 | TRBV7-6 | CASSPEGASSYEQYF | TGTGCCAGCAGCCCCGAGGGGGCGAGCTCCTACGAGCAGTACTTC
NA | TRBD1 | TRBJ1-2 | TRBV28 | CASSDPPWDRGNGYTF | TGTGCCAGCAGTGACCCTCCTTGGGACAGGGGTAATGGCTACACCTTC
NA | TRBD1 | TRBJ1-2 | TRBV19 | CASAALDRGIYGYTF | TGTGCCAGTGCGGCATTGGACAGGGGTATCTATGGCTACACCTTC
many | TRBD1 | TRBJ2-7 | TRBV4-2 | CASSQAKGQGDYEQYF | TGTGCCAGCAGCCAAGCTAAGGGACAGGGAGACTACGAGCAGTACTTC